This T cell receptor (beta chain) was captured in a study of OX40 agonist ivuxolimab in advanced cancers. Assay: immunoSEQ multiplex PCR; the TCRdb copy retains only in-frame clones and omits some. The sample includes approximately 31,000 clones, 80% to 85% seen only once; the top ten take around 21%. Germline lookup yields CDR1 MGHRA and CDR2 YSYEKL. V lost 1 base, J lost 3 bases, and 16 bases lay in between. The CDR3 has 16 amino acids. The chain joins TRBV4-1 to TRBJ2-7; TRBD1 is a possible D gene (5 bases). This receptor was obtained from an adult with an advanced solid tumor such as melanoma, head and neck, liver or kidney cancer. Sequencing was performed on CD4+ or CD8+ T cells sorted from blood, taken in a trial of the OX40 agonist ivuxolimab. The CDR3 spells CASSQGDIRADYEQYF. CDR3 bases: TGCGCCAGCAGCCAAGGAGATATCAGGGCGGACTACGAGCAGTACTTC.